This T cell receptor (beta chain) was retrieved from a study of technical replicates of blood from a handful of donors. TCRdb's table, derived via immunoSEQ multiplex PCR, lists solely in-frame clones and lacks some. This table holds some 58,000 clones, approximately 94% found once. CDR3 size: 16 residues. Germline V gene sequence: CDR1 MNHEY, CDR2 SVGAGI. V lost 2 bases, J lost 10 bases, and 10 bases stayed unmatched. This clone was seen only once. The receptor was isolated from a human donor in good health. Material: T cells isolated from PBMCs. J is TRBJ1-6 and V is TRBV6-5; 8 bases are shared with TRBD1. CDR3: CASSYGGAGGRSPLHF. The CDR3 DNA reads TGTGCCAGCAGTTACGGGGGTGCAGGGGGCAGGTCACCCCTCCACTTT.